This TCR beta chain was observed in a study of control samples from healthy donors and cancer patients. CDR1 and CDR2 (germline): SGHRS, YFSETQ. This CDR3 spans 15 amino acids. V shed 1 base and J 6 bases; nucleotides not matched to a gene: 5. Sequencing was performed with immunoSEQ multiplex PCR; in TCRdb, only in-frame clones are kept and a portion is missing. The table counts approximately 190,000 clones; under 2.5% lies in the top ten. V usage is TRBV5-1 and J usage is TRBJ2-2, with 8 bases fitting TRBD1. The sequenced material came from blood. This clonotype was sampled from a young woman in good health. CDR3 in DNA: TGCGCCAGCAGCTTGTCCAGGGGGCTATCCGGGGAGCTGTTTTTT. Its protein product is CASSLSRGLSGELFF.